This T cell receptor (beta chain) was found in a study of T cell responses to AZD1222 COVID-19 vaccine. The wider study: Pooled in the analysis were second doses at about 4 or about 12 weeks. Whole-study results and caveats: Females outnumbered males among donors, who were mostly white British; clonal diversity was possibly underestimated. Distributed over spike, vaccine-associated CD4 TCRs predominated at 160-218 and 743-854.

With respect to this clone: As yet, its antigen is unknown.

The CDR3 is 14 residues long. CDR1 is SGHRS and CDR2 is YFSETQ in the germline V gene. V lost 4 bases and J lost 3; bases outside the gene matches: 4. This table comes from immunoSEQ multiplex PCR, and its TCRdb copy is limited to in-frame clones, with some not included. The sample lists some 100,000 clones, less than 95% occurring once. The sequenced sample was peripheral blood, obtained on day 0 of AZD1222 vaccination. This chain connects TRBV5-1 to TRBJ1-1, with 9 bases identical to TRBD1. The receptor was isolated from an adult in good health. Here the CDR3 DNA reads TGCGCCAGCAGCAGGGACAGGGCAGACACTGAAGCTTTCTTT. Translation gives CASSRDRADTEAFF. The full variable domain, its missing parts supplied by reference TRBV5-1 and TRBJ1-1, is KAGVTQTPRYLIKTRGQQVTLSCSPISGHRSVSWYQQTPGQGLQFLFEYFSETQRNKGNFPGRFSGRQFSNSRSEMNVSTLELGDSALYLCASSRDRADTEAFFGQGTRLTVV.